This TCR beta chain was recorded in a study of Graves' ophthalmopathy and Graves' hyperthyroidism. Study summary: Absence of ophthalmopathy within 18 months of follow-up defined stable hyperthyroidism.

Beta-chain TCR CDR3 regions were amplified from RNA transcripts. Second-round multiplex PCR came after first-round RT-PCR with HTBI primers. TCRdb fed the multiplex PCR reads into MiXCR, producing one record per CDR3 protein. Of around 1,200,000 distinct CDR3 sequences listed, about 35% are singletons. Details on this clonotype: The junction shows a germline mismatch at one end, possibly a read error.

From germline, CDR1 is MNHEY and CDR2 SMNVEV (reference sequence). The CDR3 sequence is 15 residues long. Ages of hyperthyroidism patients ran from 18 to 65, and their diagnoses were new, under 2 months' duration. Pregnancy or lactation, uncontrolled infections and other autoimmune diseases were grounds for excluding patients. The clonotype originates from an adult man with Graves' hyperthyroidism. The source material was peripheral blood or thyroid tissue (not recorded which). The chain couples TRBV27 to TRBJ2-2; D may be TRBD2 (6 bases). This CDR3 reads CASSSWRAGTGELFF. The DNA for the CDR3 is TGTGCCAGCAGTTCTTGGAGGGCGGGGACCGGAGAGCTGTTTTTT.